This T cell receptor (beta chain) was observed in a study of shared clonotypes between healthy human individuals. Overall study results and limits: The rarefaction results pointed to incomplete sorted-subset sequencing despite large depth. Naive subsets generally had larger estimated richness than memory subsets.

An assay was performed, and its level was deep. Sorted subsets were amplified in replicate PCRs using around 220 ng DNA, tens of thousands of T cell genomes. The protocol was immunoSEQ multiplex PCR, while the TCRdb copy is restricted to in-frame clones and leaves out a portion. The repertoire consists of some 2,500,000 clones, with 80% to 95% occurring once and the leading ten covering about 0.34%. Germline V gives CDR1 SEHNR, CDR2 FQNEAQ (reference sequence). This CDR3 has 13 residues. Trimming took 7 bases from V and 5 from J, leaving 9 bases between them. As to this clone: Antigen specificity is unknown.

This clonotype was sampled from a man younger than 30 in good health. Some clones in this sample may be carry-over from other donors' samples. This chain connects TRBV7-9 to TRBJ1-6, with TRBD1 as a possible D gene (6 bases). The sequenced material came from naive CD4+ T cells from PBMCs. The subset here: CD45RA+ positively selected. CDR3 loop: CASKGGNNSPLHF. The CDR3 nucleotides read TGTGCCAGCAAGGGGGGGAATAATTCACCCCTCCACTTT.